The present TCR beta chain was sequenced within a study of CD8+ T cells in alopecia areata. Following extraction, RNA underwent reverse transcription to cDNA, which served as the sequencing template. Using immunoSEQ multiplex PCR, the repertoire was profiled, and TCRdb retains in-frame clones only, with some absent. The table has some 110,000 clones, less than 45% seen once; the top ten hold 3% to 3.5%. Lesional scalp punch biopsies and peripheral blood were collected from alopecia areata patients. PBMC-derived CD4+ and CD8+ T cells were sorted. General study findings and limits: Alopecia totalis/universalis scalp especially showed more expanded CD8+ clones than normal scalp.

Trimming removed 4 bases at V and 5 bases at J, with 9 bases between. The length of the CDR3 is 12 residues. CDR1 is SQVTM, CDR2 ANQGSEA, per germline. As regards this clone: Its antigen is still unknown.

J is TRBJ1-5 and V is TRBV29-1; D ambiguous. The sequence was obtained from a human donor with alopecia areata. The sequencing input was CD4+ T cells sorted from blood. The CDR3 here is CSVVLGDQPQHF. In DNA form, the CDR3 reads TGCAGCGTTGTGCTCGGGGATCAGCCCCAGCATTTT.